The source of this T cell receptor (beta chain) is a study of Tregs in tolerant kidney transplant recipients. Study at large: An approximately 3-day belatacept mixed lymphocyte reaction, sometimes plus 5-day graft donor restimulation, preceded CD4+CD25+CD127- sorting. Recipient cells were told from donor cells by antibody staining.

About this clone itself: Its matching antigen is unknown.

Assay used: immunoSEQ multiplex PCR; TCRdb lists only in-frame clones, some missing. Of some 15,000 clones listed, approximately 57% were seen once; the top ten hold more than 2.5%. With 1 base clipped from V and 6 bases from J, the junction kept 7 bases outside the gene matches. The germline V gene has CDR1 SGHTA and CDR2 FQGNSA. There are 19 residues in the CDR3. The material sequenced was Tregs from blood cultured with allogeneic cells. The rearrangement joins TRBV7-2 to TRBJ2-6; 15 bases fit TRBD2. The TCR sequence derives from a human donor in good health. CDR3 DNA: TGTGCCAGCAGCTTAGGGTGGACTAGCGGGAGGGGGGCGGCCAACGTCCTGACTTTC. It translates to CASSLGWTSGRGAANVLTF.